This TCR beta chain originates from a study of blood T cell repertoires in COVID-19. The CDR3 loop spans 17 amino acids. The germline V gene has CDR1 SGHDN and CDR2 FVKESK. Trimming shortened V by 0 bases and J by 10 bases, and 21 bases separated the two germline ends. Authors' methods: Reference gene primers were amplified, and this amplification served to estimate nucleated cell counts. TCRdb keeps only in-frame clones here, not all; method: immunoSEQ multiplex PCR. V and J calls plus clone size are reproduced from that table; the DNA served to infer D and trimming. The sample records tens of thousands of clones, 75% to 90% being singletons.

This TCR was sampled from a human donor with acute or convalescent COVID-19. The donor label of this sample is uncertain. Sequenced input: peripheral blood. The gene calls are TRBV14 and TRBJ1-4; D ambiguous. The CDR3 loop reads CASSQEPPASMGVKLFF. CDR3 nucleotide sequence: TGTGCCAGCAGCCAAGAACCCCCCGCAAGCATGGGAGTAAAACTGTTTTTT. The full variable domain, completed using reference TRBV14 and TRBJ1-4, is EAGVTQFPSHSVIEKGQTVTLRCDPISGHDNLYWYRRVMGKEIKFLLHFVKESKQDESGMPNNRFLAERTGGTYSTLKVQPAELEDSGVYFCASSQEPPASMGVKLFFGSGTQLSVL.